Here is one TCR beta chain with its context. The data belong to a study of shared T cell receptors in the human thymus. The CDR3 is 18 amino acids. J was trimmed by 7 bases and V by 0 bases; bases with no gene match: 14. Germline V lookup: CDR1 SGHRS, CDR2 YFSETQ. The data were produced by immunoSEQ multiplex PCR, yet TCRdb's version contains in-frame clones alone and is incomplete. This table holds 700,000 or so clones, 70% to 90% found once. These data were also reused for a study on human thymus T cells. Turning to that study: Resected material from corrective heart surgery provided the thymus tissue analysed.

The chain couples TRBV5-1 to TRBJ2-1; TRBD1 matches at 9 bases. Sequencing was performed on thymocytes. This TCR was sampled from a girl under three years old with a congenital heart defect. The DNA for the CDR3 is TGCGCCAGCAGCTTGGCGGCCGGGAACAGGGGGCAACCTAATGAGCAGTTCTTC. It codes for CASSLAAGNRGQPNEQFF.